What follows is one TCR beta chain and its context. Authors' methods: Using reference gene primer amplification, nucleated cell counts were estimated. Assay used: immunoSEQ multiplex PCR; TCRdb lists only in-frame clones, some missing. The V and J calls and clone size come from that table; D and trimming were worked out from the DNA. Here the sample spans fewer than 90,000 clones, 75% to 90% being singletons. This entry belongs to a study of blood T cell repertoires in COVID-19. Study information: Spain, Italy and the United States supplied samples that represented acute and convalescent COVID-19. The analysed material was cDNA or gDNA that came from T cells, B-cell-depleted T cells, or PBMCs.

With V trimmed by 2 bases and J by 6 bases, 9 bases remained unmatched. The germline gives CDR1 MDHEN, CDR2 SYDVKM. The CDR3 is 15 amino acids. The sequencing input was peripheral blood. This TCR derives from a male donor with acute or convalescent COVID-19. The chain couples TRBV28 to TRBJ2-7, with TRBD1 matching 8 bases. In DNA, the CDR3 is TGTGCCAGCAGTTTAATCAGGGGGCGAGGGTCCGAGCAGTACTTC. Translating gives CASSLIRGRGSEQYF.